The entry below describes one TCR beta chain. The antigen is undetermined. The CDR3 contains 15 residues. Per germline, CDR1 SGHDT and CDR2 YYEEEE. With 4 bases removed from V and 2 bases from J, the gap between germline ends came to 13 bases. Some clones are missing from TCRdb's copy, which holds only in-frame ones; the method was immunoSEQ multiplex PCR. The table includes some 1.5 million clones, over 95% detected once. This sample stems from a study of shared clonotypes between healthy human individuals. Study-level findings and limits: Rarefaction showed sorted-subset sequencing was incomplete despite large depth.

Donors included only healthy HIV-negative adults lacking recent acute infections or vaccinations. The chain carries TRBV5-6 and TRBJ2-1; TRBD2 is a possible D gene (5 bases). This sequence originates from a man aged 25-40 years in good health. Source material: naive CD4+ T cells sorted from blood. Sample subset: CD45RA+ positively selected. This CDR3 is CASSPTGKPYNEQFF. CDR3 sequence (DNA): TGTGCCAGCAGCCCCACCGGGAAACCCTACAATGAGCAGTTCTTC.